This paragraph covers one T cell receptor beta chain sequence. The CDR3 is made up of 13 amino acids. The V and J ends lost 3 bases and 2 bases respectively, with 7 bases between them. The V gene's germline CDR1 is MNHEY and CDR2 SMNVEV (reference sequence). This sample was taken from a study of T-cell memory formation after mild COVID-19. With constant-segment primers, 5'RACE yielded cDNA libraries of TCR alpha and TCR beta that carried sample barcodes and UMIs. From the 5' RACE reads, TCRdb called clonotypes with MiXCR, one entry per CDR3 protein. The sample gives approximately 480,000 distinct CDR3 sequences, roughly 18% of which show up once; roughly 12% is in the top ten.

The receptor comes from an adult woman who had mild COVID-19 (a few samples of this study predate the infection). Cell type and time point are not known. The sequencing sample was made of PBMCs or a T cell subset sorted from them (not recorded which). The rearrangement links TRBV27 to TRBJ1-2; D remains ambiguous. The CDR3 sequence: CASSFTPNYGYTF. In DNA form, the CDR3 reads TGTGCCAGCAGTTTTACCCCCAACTATGGCTACACCTTC.